This T cell receptor beta chain comes out of a study of shared clonotypes between healthy human individuals. Approximately 81 million PBMCs went into genomic DNA for unsorted samples. Template amounts of roughly 300 ng DNA, tens of thousands of T cell genomes, were employed in unsorted PBMC replicate PCRs. Clones were sequenced by immunoSEQ multiplex PCR, and TCRdb holds only the in-frame ones, with some missing. The sample carries roughly 450,000 clones, around 74% recorded once. For this clone: The antigen remains undetermined. In the same sample, other DNA sequences code for this CDR3.

Findings and caveats of the study: There were few donors, and this limited the genetic and exposure-history diversity represented.

The V gene lost 0 bases and the J gene lost 3 bases, with 7 bases spanning the gap. The V gene's germline CDR1 is SGHRS and CDR2 YFSETQ. The CDR3 is made up of 13 amino acids. The sequence came from a woman aged 40-49 years in good health. Some clones in this sample may be carry-over from other donors' samples. The sample was PBMCs. The V and J genes are TRBV5-1 and TRBJ2-7; no clear D gene. CDR3 nucleotide sequence: TGCGCCAGCAGCTTGGAGAGAGGCTACGAGCAGTACTTC. Translating it yields CASSLERGYEQYF. The variable domain in full, with the rest retrieved from reference TRBV5-1 and TRBJ2-7, is KAGVTQTPRYLIKTRGQQVTLSCSPISGHRSVSWYQQTPGQGLQFLFEYFSETQRNKGNFPGRFSGRQFSNSRSEMNVSTLELGDSALYLCASSLERGYEQYFGPGTRLTVT.